Listed below are T cell receptor beta chains from one sample, sequenced in a study of prognosis after radiotherapy for stage I lung cancer. TCRdb fed the multiplex PCR reads into MiXCR, producing one record per CDR3 protein. In the table there are some 35,000 distinct CDR3 sequences, about 34% of which are singletons. The sequencing here drew on PBMCs, taken before or after stereotactic body radiation therapy (not recorded which). The source of these receptors is a donor over 45 with non-small cell lung cancer. The CDR3 runs from the conserved cysteine through the conserved F or W. D genes are given only for firm matches. Clone size appears in some rows only: once, few, many, or a class for an expanded clone.

TRBV5-1,TRBD1,TRBJ2-7,many,CASSLEQGEQYF,TGCGCCAGCAGCTTGGAACAGGGGGAGCAGTACTTC
TRBV4-1,NA,TRBJ1-2,many,CASSQVGLLGGYTF,TGCGCCAGCAGCCAAGTGGGACTCCTCGGGGGCTACACCTTC
TRBV6-8,NA,TRBJ2-7,NA,CASILSRGRLYEQYF,TGTGCCAGCATACTCTCTAGGGGGAGGCTATACGAGCAGTACTTC
TRBV6-1,NA,TRBJ1-6,medium-sized,CASTPGGFSPLHF,TGTGCCAGCACCCCTGGGGGGTTCTCACCCCTCCACTTT
TRBV5-1,NA,TRBJ1-4,many,CASSREGNEKLFF,TGCGCCAGCAGCCGGGAGGGGAATGAAAAACTGTTTTTT
TRBV18,NA,TRBJ1-1,many,CASSPPWGGGVRTEAFF,TGTGCCAGCTCACCACCATGGGGTGGGGGGGTGAGGACTGAAGCTTTCTTT
TRBV18,NA,TRBJ2-1,many,CASSTTGNRDNEQFF,TGTGCCAGCTCTACGACAGGTAATAGGGACAATGAGCAGTTCTTC
TRBV20-1,TRBD2,TRBJ2-5,many,CSAQPSGGPQETQYF,TGCAGTGCTCAACCTAGCGGGGGGCCCCAAGAGACCCAGTACTTC
TRBV27,NA,TRBJ2-7,NA,CANSPARFERKTWQYF,TGTGCCAACAGCCCCGCACGGTTCGAACGTAAGACCTGGCAGTACTTC
TRBV28,TRBD1,TRBJ1-1,few,CASNVDRGRTEAFF,TGTGCCAGCAACGTCGACAGGGGGCGAACTGAAGCTTTCTTT
TRBV2,NA,TRBJ2-5,many,CASSGDFQETQYF,TGTGCCAGCAGCGGGGACTTCCAAGAGACCCAGTACTTC
TRBV30,NA,TRBJ2-1,many,CAWGLGVGEQFF,TGTGCCTGGGGATTGGGGGTCGGTGAGCAGTTCTTC
TRBV5-6,NA,TRBJ1-1,many,CASSSTGAGFSWRTEAFF,TGTGCCAGCAGCTCCACTGGGGCAGGGTTTAGTTGGCGCACTGAAGCTTTCTTT
TRBV30,TRBD1,TRBJ1-6,many,CACGTGNSPLHF,TGTGCCTGTGGGACAGGGAATTCACCCCTCCACTTT
TRBV5-1,NA,TRBJ2-1,NA,CASSLGDNGLDEQFF,TGCGCCAGCAGCTTGGGGGACAATGGGCTCGATGAGCAGTTCTTC
TRBV13,TRBD2,TRBJ2-5,many,CASSLGPGLAVPKGEETQYF,TGTGCCAGCAGCTTAGGACCGGGACTAGCGGTTCCGAAGGGGGAAGAGACCCAGTACTTC
TRBV11-2,NA,TRBJ1-6,medium-sized,CASSLGERESPLHF,TGTGCCAGCAGCTTAGGAGAGCGAGAATCACCCCTCCACTTT
TRBV7-9,TRBD1,TRBJ1-1,many,CASSSPPGTGQLGTEAFF,TGTGCCAGCAGCTCCCCACCCGGGACAGGCCAACTCGGCACTGAAGCTTTCTTT
TRBV7-6,NA,TRBJ2-1,many,CASSRTNLNEQFF,TGTGCCAGCAGTCGTACTAATCTCAATGAGCAGTTCTTC
TRBV11-3,NA,TRBJ2-3,many,CASSIGTDTQYF,TGTGCCAGCAGCATTGGGACAGATACGCAGTATTTT
TRBV28,TRBD2,TRBJ2-2,NA,CASSERTSGRIGDLFF,TGTGCCAGCAGTGAACGGACTAGCGGGAGGATCGGGGATCTGTTTTTT
TRBV12-3/TRBV12-4,TRBD1,TRBJ1-5,NA,CASTPGTGGKPHHF,TGTGCCAGCACCCCCGGGACAGGGGGGAAGCCCCATCATTTC
TRBV12-3/TRBV12-4,TRBD2,TRBJ2-1,many,CASSGPGLAGRRSYNEQFF,TGTGCCAGCAGTGGACCGGGACTAGCGGGGAGGAGGTCCTACAATGAGCAGTTCTTC
TRBV20-1,NA,TRBJ1-1,NA,CSARDTGTLTEAFF,TGCAGTGCTAGAGATACAGGGACGCTAACTGAAGCTTTCTTT
TRBV6-1,NA,TRBJ1-4,NA,CASSRTDTGNKFF,TGTGCCAGCAGCAGAACAGATACAGGGAACAAGTTTTTT
TRBV9,NA,TRBJ2-6,many,CASSVEIGSGANVLTF,TGTGCCAGCAGCGTAGAGATCGGGTCTGGGGCCAACGTCCTGACTTTC
TRBV19,NA,TRBJ1-2,many,CASSQSGGNYGYTF,TGTGCCAGTAGCCAAAGTGGGGGAAACTATGGCTACACCTTC
TRBV9,NA,TRBJ2-1,many,CASSVSDDIVDNEQFF,TGTGCCAGCAGCGTTTCAGATGACATCGTAGACAATGAGCAGTTCTTC
TRBV13,TRBD2,TRBJ2-1,many,CASSVTGTSANNEQFF,TGTGCCAGCAGCGTAACCGGGACTAGCGCTAACAATGAGCAGTTCTTC
TRBV5-1,TRBD2,TRBJ2-3,many,CASSLEGTSSDTQYF,TGCGCCAGCAGCTTGGAAGGGACTAGTTCAGATACGCAGTATTTT
TRBV6-2/TRBV6-3,NA,TRBJ2-3,NA,CASKQQALQGGGYTDTQYF,TGTGCCAGCAAACAACAAGCACTTCAAGGGGGAGGGTACACAGATACGCAGTATTTT
TRBV11-3,NA,TRBJ1-2,many,CASSWNTDGTSSF,TGTGCCAGCAGCTGGAACACCGATGGGACGTCCTCCTTC
TRBV7-3,NA,TRBJ2-5,many,CASSQNGGSETQYF,TGTGCCAGCAGCCAAAACGGGGGTTCGGAGACCCAGTACTTC
TRBV30,NA,TRBJ2-7,many,CAWSQHEQYF,TGTGCCTGGAGTCAACACGAGCAGTACTTC
TRBV20-1,TRBD2,TRBJ2-3,many,CSAIIGLAGADTQYF,TGCAGTGCTATTATAGGACTAGCGGGAGCAGATACGCAGTATTTT
TRBV11-3,NA,TRBJ2-7,many,CASSLEARELGNEQYF,TGTGCCAGCAGCTTAGAGGCCCGGGAGCTCGGCAACGAGCAGTACTTC
TRBV28,NA,TRBJ2-5,many,CASSWASLETQYF,TGTGCCAGCAGTTGGGCTAGCCTAGAGACCCAGTACTTC
TRBV28,NA,TRBJ2-3,many,CAIGGPHNTDTQYF,TGTGCCATCGGGGGGCCTCATAACACAGATACGCAGTATTTT
TRBV7-3,NA,TRBJ2-2,once,CASSTNGPGAGEMFF,TGTGCCAGCAGCACTAATGGCCCGGGGGCCGGGGAGATGTTTTTT
TRBV27,NA,TRBJ1-1,NA,CSSSCVPLNTEAFF,TGTTCCAGCAGTTGTGTGCCTTTGAACACTGAAGCTTTCTTT
TRBV11-2,TRBD1,TRBJ2-7,many,CASSLGGGQGLPYEQYF,TGTGCCAGCAGCTTAGGGGGGGGACAGGGGTTGCCCTACGAGCAGTACTTC
TRBV2,NA,TRBJ2-2,many,CASSERQVNTGELFF,TGTGCCAGCAGTGAGAGACAGGTGAACACCGGGGAGCTGTTTTTT
TRBV29-1,TRBD1,TRBJ1-2,many,CSVRRDSLYGYTF,TGCAGCGTGCGCCGGGACAGCTTATATGGCTACACCTTC
TRBV20-1,NA,TRBJ1-1,many,CSAERWGLTEAFF,TGCAGTGCTGAACGTTGGGGGCTCACTGAAGCTTTCTTT
TRBV4-1,NA,TRBJ2-2,many,CASSQLGMNTGELFF,TGCGCCAGCAGCCAACTCGGGATGAACACCGGGGAGCTGTTTTTT
TRBV29-1,TRBD2,TRBJ2-1,NA,CSVKGLAVINEQFF,TGCAGCGTTAAGGGACTAGCGGTAATCAATGAGCAGTTCTTC
TRBV7-2,NA,TRBJ2-1,few,CASSLSVGAKQNEKFF,TGTGCCAGCAGCTTATCCGTCGGCGCGAAACAAAATGAGAAGTTCTTC
TRBV20-1,TRBD1,TRBJ2-7,many,CSARTGTVKSYEQYF,TGCAGTGCTAGAACCGGGACAGTGAAATCCTACGAGCAGTACTTC
TRBV7-9,NA,TRBJ2-5,many,CASSLVGETQYF,TGTGCCAGCAGCTTGGTTGGAGAGACCCAGTACTTC
TRBV11-2,TRBD2,TRBJ2-5,many,CASRRELAGGQETQYF,TGTGCCAGCAGGCGTGAGTTAGCGGGGGGACAAGAGACCCAGTACTTC
TRBV4-1,TRBD2,TRBJ2-5,few,CASSQDYGGGPGETQYF,TGCGCCAGCAGCCAAGATTATGGCGGGGGGCCTGGGGAGACCCAGTACTTC
TRBV13,NA,TRBJ1-4,many,CASSSFATNEKLFF,TGTGCCAGCAGCTCATTTGCAACTAATGAAAAACTGTTTTTT
TRBV6-4,NA,TRBJ1-2,many,CASSDFGIGGYTF,TGTGCCAGCAGTGATTTTGGAATTGGTGGCTACACCTTC